Listed below are T cell receptor beta chains from one sample, sequenced in a study of neurological immune-mediated disorders. Using its own MiXCR run on the 5' RACE reads, TCRdb lists one record per CDR3 protein. The table has about 62,000 distinct CDR3 sequences, roughly 4% seen once. The sequencing input was PBMCs. Receptors originate from a woman aged 45 to 65 with multiple sclerosis. CDR3s leave out the opening cysteine and the closing phenylalanine or tryptophan. The size entry is marked missing in some rows and otherwise reads once, few, many or a size class.

TRBJ2-7,many,TRBV5-1,ASSLGGTGTYEQY
TRBJ2-1,many,TRBV18,ASSLLLSSEIYNEQF
TRBJ2-7,many,TRBV6-2/TRBV6-3,ASSYGVGSNYEQY
TRBJ1-5,many,TRBV30,AWNRGVGQPQH
TRBJ2-1,many,TRBV20-1,SARDGQDYNEQF
TRBJ2-1,many,TRBV10-3,AISDPGRTIWDYNEQF
TRBJ1-1,many,TRBV5-5,ASSLDQGRTEAF
TRBJ2-1,many,TRBV20-1,SAPVGQGVHNEQF
TRBJ2-1,many,TRBV5-1,ASSLALAGETNEQF
TRBJ1-6,many,TRBV20-1,SAGGPLSPLH
TRBJ2-7,many,TRBV5-1,ASTWTGSSYEQY
TRBJ1-2,many,TRBV29-1,SVETGNYGYT
TRBJ1-5,many,TRBV29-1,STGTGVPNQPQH
TRBJ2-1,many,TRBV7-9,ASSSVEQGQF
TRBJ1-1,many,TRBV5-1,ASSLGGTELNTEAF
TRBJ2-3,many,TRBV2,ASSDAGTDTQY
TRBJ1-2,many,TRBV12-3/TRBV12-4,ASSLEWAGYGYT
TRBJ2-1,NA,TRBV11-2,ASSFLGGDNEQF
TRBJ1-2,many,TRBV9,ASSVGEWETGDYGYT
TRBJ1-1,many,TRBV20-1,STQGDTEAF
TRBJ1-1,many,TRBV12-3/TRBV12-4,ASSLSGGGAEAF
TRBJ2-3,many,TRBV9,ASSPQVSDTQY
TRBJ1-2,many,TRBV15,ATSRGGYYGYT
TRBJ2-3,few,TRBV20-1,SARADRGTDTQY
TRBJ1-1,many,TRBV4-2,ASSHTENTEAF
TRBJ1-1,many,TRBV10-3,AIRGQGGTEAF
TRBJ1-5,many,TRBV29-1,SVEEFGKGQPQH
TRBJ2-1,many,TRBV7-9,ASSLEGLGALEQF
TRBJ2-2,few,TRBV7-8,ASSEGELF
TRBJ2-1,many,TRBV7-6,ASSLDLKNEQF
TRBJ2-7,many,TRBV29-1,SVVDRTYEQY
TRBJ2-3,many,TRBV9,ASSVVGLATDTQY
TRBJ2-1,many,TRBV3-1,ASSDLIGDEQF
TRBJ2-3,many,TRBV7-9,ASSVRTSGPRDTQY
TRBJ1-6,few,TRBV7-2,ASSFPQLPLN
TRBJ1-2,many,TRBV5-1,ASSSSGDYGYT
TRBJ2-7,many,TRBV6-2/TRBV6-3,ASSYRTSGSRLEQY
TRBJ2-1,many,TRBV21-1,ASRDDRAGGYNEQF
TRBJ1-1,many,TRBV7-2,ASSLAAGAATEAF
TRBJ1-1,many,TRBV20-1,SASHRDGVAF
TRBJ1-1,many,TRBV25-1,ASRGWWQGNTEAF
TRBJ1-2,many,TRBV20-1,SSSPGSNGYT
TRBJ1-2,many,TRBV5-5,ASSFDRGRDGYT
TRBJ2-7,few,TRBV7-2,ASSVSRGLTYEQY
TRBJ2-7,many,TRBV20-1,SAGDRASYEQY
TRBJ2-7,many,TRBV20-1,SATWWDSYEQY
TRBJ1-1,many,TRBV10-3,AISQTERTTEAF
TRBJ2-3,many,TRBV2,ASSLSSDTQY
TRBJ1-1,many,TRBV6-2/TRBV6-3,ASSAVGTEAF
TRBJ1-5,many,TRBV24-1,ATSDPGQGYQPQH
TRBJ2-5,many,TRBV25-1,ASSHPTGKETQY
TRBJ2-6,many,TRBV6-1,ASSPGTGGANVLT
TRBJ2-7,many,TRBV5-1,ASTPGQGENEQY
TRBJ1-5,many,TRBV7-6,ASSPWTGGLQPQH
TRBJ1-2,many,TRBV20-1,SARDGSGGYT
TRBJ2-7,many,TRBV5-6,ASSLGTSGSYEQY
TRBJ1-5,many,TRBV29-1,SVVGQDNQPQH
TRBJ1-2,many,TRBV20-1,SALRDSVDGYT
TRBJ2-5,many,TRBV7-2,ASSLSGWETQY
TRBJ1-6,many,TRBV5-1,ASSLGRGGYNSPLH